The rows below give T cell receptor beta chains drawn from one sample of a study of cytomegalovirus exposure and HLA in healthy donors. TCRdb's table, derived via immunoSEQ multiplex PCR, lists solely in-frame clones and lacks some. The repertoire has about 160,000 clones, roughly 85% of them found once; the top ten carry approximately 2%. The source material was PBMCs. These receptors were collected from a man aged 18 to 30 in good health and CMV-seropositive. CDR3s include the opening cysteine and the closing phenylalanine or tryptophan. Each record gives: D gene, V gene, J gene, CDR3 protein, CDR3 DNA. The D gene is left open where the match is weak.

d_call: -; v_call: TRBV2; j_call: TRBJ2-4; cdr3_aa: CASIPLATKNSQYF; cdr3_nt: TGTGCCAGCATCCCGCTGGCCACCAAAAACAGTCAGTACTTC
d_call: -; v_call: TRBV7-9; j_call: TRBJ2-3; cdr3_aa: CASSLATWTVGDTQYF; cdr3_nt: TGTGCCAGCAGCTTAGCGACGTGGACAGTCGGAGATACGCAGTATTTT
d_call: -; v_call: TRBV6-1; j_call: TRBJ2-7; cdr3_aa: CASSEADSSYEQYF; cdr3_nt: TGTGCCAGCAGTGAAGCGGACAGCTCCTACGAGCAGTACTTC
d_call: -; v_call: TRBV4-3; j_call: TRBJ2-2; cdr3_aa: CASSQVEVGELFF; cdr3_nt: TGCGCCAGCAGCCAAGTTGAGGTCGGGGAGCTGTTTTTT
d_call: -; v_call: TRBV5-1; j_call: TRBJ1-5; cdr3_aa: CASRQPGRPNQPQHF; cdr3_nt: TGCGCCAGCAGGCAACCAGGCAGACCTAATCAGCCCCAGCATTTT
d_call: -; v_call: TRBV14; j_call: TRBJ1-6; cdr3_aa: CASSQGASSYNSPLHF; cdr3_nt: TGTGCCAGCAGCCAAGGGGCCAGCTCCTATAATTCACCCCTCCACTTT
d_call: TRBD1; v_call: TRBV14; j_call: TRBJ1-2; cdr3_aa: CASSQRDRGLSRNYGYTF; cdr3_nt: TGTGCCAGCAGCCAACGTGACAGGGGGCTATCACGTAACTATGGCTACACCTTC
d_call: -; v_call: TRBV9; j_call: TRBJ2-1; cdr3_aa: CASSLHVDGGRKQFF; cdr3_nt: TGTGCCAGCAGCCTGCACGTTGATGGGGGGAGGAAGCAGTTCTTC
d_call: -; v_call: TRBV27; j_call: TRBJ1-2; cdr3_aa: CASSLGLHYGYTF; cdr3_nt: TGTGCCAGCAGTTTAGGGCTCCACTATGGCTACACCTTC
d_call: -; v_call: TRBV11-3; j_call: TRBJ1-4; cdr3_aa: CASSLGLAGNEKLFF; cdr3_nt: TGTGCCAGCAGCTTAGGGTTGGCAGGCAATGAAAAACTGTTTTTT
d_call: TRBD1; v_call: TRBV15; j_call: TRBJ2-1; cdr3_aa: CATSGRDRAYNEQFF; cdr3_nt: TGTGCCACCAGCGGCCGGGACAGGGCCTACAATGAGCAGTTCTTC